This T cell receptor (beta chain) was found in a study of PD-1 blockade in classical Hodgkin lymphoma. General observations from the study: Repertoire differences have undefined causes, possibly disease activity or prior therapy.

As concerns this clone: The antigen is not known.

Time point given: newly diagnosed, previously untreated cHL patient sample. Negative selection with magnetic separation was used to purify CD4+ T cells from thawed PBMCs. PBMCs from patients with newly diagnosed, untreated classical Hodgkin lymphoma served as a comparison group for the relapsed/refractory trial patients. TCRdb's table, derived via immunoSEQ multiplex PCR, lists solely in-frame clones and lacks some. The repertoire holds about 30,000 clones, with about 88% as singletons. Trimming left V 2 bases short and J 9 bases short, with 12 bases between. The CDR3 totals 12 residues. Germline lookup yields CDR1 SGHDT and CDR2 YYEEEE.

The chain uses TRBV5-6 and TRBJ2-7, with a tentative D call TRBD1 (5 bases). This receptor was taken from a human donor with classical Hodgkin lymphoma. Sequencing was done on a sample of CD4+ T cells from blood. This CDR3 is CASSLGGRVQYV. Here the CDR3 DNA reads TGTGCCAGCAGCTTAGGCGGCAGGGTGCAGTACGTC.